This TCR beta chain was found in a study of tumor and adjacent non-tumor tissue in lung cancer. For the study at large: Aged about 31 to 76 years, patients included nine to eleven men and 4 to 6 women with stage I to III disease. Findings of the study overall: Top 100 clones took a larger repertoire share in normal lung.

Germline V gene lookup returns CDR1 SNHLY and CDR2 FYNNEI. The CDR3 spans 12 residues. V was pared by 3 bases and J by 4 bases, with 6 bases between. TCRbeta libraries were built with three rounds of nested PCR, modified from ARM-PCR. One entry per CDR3 protein, called by TCRdb with MiXCR from the multiplex PCR reads. The table records roughly 43,000 distinct CDR3 sequences, roughly 60% of them present only once. To note about this clonotype: Its specificity is unknown.

The template was RNA from unsorted bulk tissue. The normal lung tissue was taken more than 3 cm from the tumor edge. Input material: distant non-tumor lung tissue. This chain joins TRBV2 and TRBJ2-5; a possible D gene is TRBD2 (5 bases). The receptor's source is a man over 45 with non-small cell lung cancer. The CDR3 bases are TGTGCCAGCAGTGACGCGGGAGAGACCCAGTACTTC. Translated: CASSDAGETQYF. The entire variable domain, with the rest obtained from reference TRBV2 and TRBJ2-5, is as follows: EPEVTQTPSHQVTQMGQEVILRCVPISNHLYFYWYRQILGQKVEFLVSFYNNEISEKSEIFDDQFSVERPDGSNFTLKIRSTKLEDSAMYFCASSDAGETQYFGPGTRLLVL.